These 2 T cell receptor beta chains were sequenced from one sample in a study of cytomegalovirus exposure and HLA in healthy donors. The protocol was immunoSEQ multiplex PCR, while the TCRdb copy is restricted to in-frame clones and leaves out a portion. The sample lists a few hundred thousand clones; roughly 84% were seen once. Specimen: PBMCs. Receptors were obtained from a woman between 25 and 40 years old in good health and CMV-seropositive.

This chain's CDR3 is CAWKIRDSDNNEQFF. Here the CDR3 DNA reads TGTGCCTGGAAGATCCGGGACAGTGACAACAATGAGCAGTTCTTC. This rearrangement joins TRBV30 to TRBJ2-1; 7 bases agree with TRBD1. This CDR3 region has 15 residues. The germline V gene has CDR1 GTSNPN and CDR2 SVGIG (reference sequence). Trimming removed 4 bases from V and 5 bases from J; junction bases left unmatched: 11. Looking up the rest from reference TRBV30 and TRBJ2-1 gives the full variable domain: SQTIHQWPATLVQPVGSPLSLECTVEGTSNPNLYWYRQAAGRGLQLLFYSVGIGQISSEVPQNLSASRPQDRQFILSSKKLLLSDSGFYLCAWKIRDSDNNEQFFGPGTRLTVL.

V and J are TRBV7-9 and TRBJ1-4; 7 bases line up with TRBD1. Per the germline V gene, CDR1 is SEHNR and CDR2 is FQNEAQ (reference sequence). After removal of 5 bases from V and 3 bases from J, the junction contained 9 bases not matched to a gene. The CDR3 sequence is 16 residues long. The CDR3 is CASSIRTGASNEKLFF. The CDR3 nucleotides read TGTGCCAGCAGCATACGTACAGGGGCTTCTAATGAAAAACTGTTTTTT.